This entry features one TCR beta chain sequence. Its matching antigen is unknown. The germline V and J ends were trimmed by 8 bases and 3 bases, with 10 bases remaining between them. The CDR3 consists of 12 residues. Germline V gene data show CDR1 as LNHDA and CDR2 as SQIVND (reference sequence). These data originate in a study of shared clonotypes between healthy human individuals. Findings and limits, study-wide: When compared with the clonotypes that were shared by all four sorted-subset donors, the non-shared clonotypes turned out to have lower generation probabilities.

The table came from immunoSEQ multiplex PCR; TCRdb's copy has only in-frame clones and leaves some out. The profile shows about a million clones, roughly 80% of them singletons. This sequence joins TRBV19 and TRBJ1-1; D perhaps matches TRBD1 (6 bases). The TCR comes from a man between 18 and 35 years old in good health. Some clones in this sample may be carry-over from other donors' samples. Sequencing used memory CD4+ T cells from PBMCs. Subset here: CD45RA-negative fraction. Here the CDR3 reads CASHREDTEAFF. The CDR3 DNA sequence: TGTGCCAGTCACAGGGAGGACACTGAAGCTTTCTTT.